These 7 T cell receptor beta chains originate from one sample sequenced in a study of blood T cell repertoires in COVID-19. Some clones are missing from TCRdb's copy, which holds only in-frame ones; the method was immunoSEQ multiplex PCR. Of 130,000 or so clones in the sample, roughly 84% were seen once. Material: peripheral blood. These receptors were obtained from a woman older than 75 with acute or convalescent COVID-19.

The V and J genes are TRBV18 and TRBJ2-3; D unclear. The length of the CDR3 is 13 residues. Deletions cut 0 bases from V and 2 bases from J, with 3 bases between. Germline CDR1 KGHSH, CDR2 LQKENI. CDR3 nucleotides: TGTGCCAGCTCACCACCCAACACAGATACGCAGTATTTT. Its protein product is CASSPPNTDTQYF.

This chain links TRBV3-1 (or the pseudogene TRBV3-2) with TRBJ1-2; TRBD1 matches 7 bases. Germline V gene sequence: CDR1 LGHDT, CDR2 YNNKEL (reference sequence). Trimming cost V 3 bases and J 2 bases; bases outside gene matches: 3. This CDR3 spans 14 amino acids. Here the CDR3 DNA reads TGTGCCAGCAGCCACTTGACAGGGAACTATGGCTACACCTTC. Translating it yields CASSHLTGNYGYTF.

The rearrangement joins TRBV7-2 to TRBJ1-5; TRBD1 is a possible D gene (5 bases). Germline CDR1 reads SGHTA; CDR2 reads FQGNSA. Trimming left V 3 bases short and J 3 bases short, with 9 bases between. The CDR3 runs to 14 residues. CDR3 sequence (DNA): TGTGCCAGCAGCTTTAGACAGAACAATCAGCCCCAGCATTTT. This translates into CASSFRQNNQPQHF.

The V call is TRBV10-1, the J call TRBJ1-1; TRBD1 is a possible D gene (5 bases). The CDR3 runs to 12 residues. Trimming stripped 2 bases from V and 5 bases from J, with 6 bases between. From germline, CDR1 is WNHNN and CDR2 SYGVQD (reference sequence). The CDR3 region is CASSEDSTEAFF. In nucleotides, the CDR3 is TGCGCCAGCAGTGAGGACAGTACTGAAGCTTTCTTT.

This chain connects TRBV30 to TRBJ1-3, with 7 bases that match TRBD1. In germline, CDR1 is GTSNPN, CDR2 SVGIG (reference sequence). This CDR3 is built from 15 residues. Losses at the gene ends were 5 bases for V and 0 bases for J; bases not matched to a gene: 7. CDR3 in DNA: TGTGCCTGGGGGACAGCGCGACCCTCTGGAAACACCATATATTTT. Amino acid sequence: CAWGTARPSGNTIYF.

In its sample, this clone was seen once. The V gene is TRBV5-1, the J gene TRBJ2-3, with TRBD2 matching over 8 bases. CDR1 and CDR2 (germline): SGHRS, YFSETQ. This CDR3 comprises 15 residues. The V gene end was trimmed by 4 bases and the J gene end by 0 bases; junction bases not matched to a gene: 4. The CDR3 coding sequence is TGCGCCAGCAGCGTACAGCGGGAGAGCACAGATACGCAGTATTTT. Translated: CASSVQRESTDTQYF.

V gene TRBV7-9 combines with J gene TRBJ1-6; TRBD1 might be the D (6 bases). The germline V gene encodes CDR1 SEHNR and CDR2 FQNEAQ (reference sequence). The V and J ends lost 0 bases and 5 bases respectively, with 8 bases between them. The CDR3 has 15 residues. The CDR3: CASSLAAGDNSPLHF. As DNA, the CDR3 is TGTGCCAGCAGCTTAGCGGCAGGGGATAATTCACCCCTCCACTTT.